The clone carrying this T cell receptor beta chain showed up just once. The sample originates from a study of cytomegalovirus exposure and HLA in healthy donors. The CDR3 extends over 14 amino acids. The V end lost 5 bases, the J end lost 4 bases, and 13 bases lay between the germline ends. Germline V gene lookup returns CDR1 PRHDT and CDR2 FYEKMQ (reference sequence). Primers included in the PCR were 60 Vbeta and 13 Jbeta primers. Using immunoSEQ multiplex PCR, the repertoire was profiled, and TCRdb retains in-frame clones only, with some absent. The sample yields 150,000 to 200,000 clones, 80% to 85% seen once.

Material for sequencing was PBMCs. This receptor was taken from a woman under 30 in good health and CMV-seropositive. J is TRBJ2-3 and V is TRBV13; no clear D. In DNA form, the CDR3 reads TGTGCCAGCAGCACACCCACCATGGCAGATACGCAGTATTTT. Translation: CASSTPTMADTQYF.